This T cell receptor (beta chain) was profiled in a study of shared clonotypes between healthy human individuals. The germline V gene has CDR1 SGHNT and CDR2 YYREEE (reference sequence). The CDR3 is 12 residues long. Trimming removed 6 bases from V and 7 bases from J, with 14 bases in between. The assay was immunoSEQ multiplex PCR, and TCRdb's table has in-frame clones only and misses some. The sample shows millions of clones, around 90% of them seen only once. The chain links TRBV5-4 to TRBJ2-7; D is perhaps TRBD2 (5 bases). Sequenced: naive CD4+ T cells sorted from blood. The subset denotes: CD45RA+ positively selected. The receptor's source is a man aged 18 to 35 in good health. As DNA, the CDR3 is TGTGCCAGCATTAGCGCCCTAGGGGAGCAGTACTTC. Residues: CASISALGEQYF.